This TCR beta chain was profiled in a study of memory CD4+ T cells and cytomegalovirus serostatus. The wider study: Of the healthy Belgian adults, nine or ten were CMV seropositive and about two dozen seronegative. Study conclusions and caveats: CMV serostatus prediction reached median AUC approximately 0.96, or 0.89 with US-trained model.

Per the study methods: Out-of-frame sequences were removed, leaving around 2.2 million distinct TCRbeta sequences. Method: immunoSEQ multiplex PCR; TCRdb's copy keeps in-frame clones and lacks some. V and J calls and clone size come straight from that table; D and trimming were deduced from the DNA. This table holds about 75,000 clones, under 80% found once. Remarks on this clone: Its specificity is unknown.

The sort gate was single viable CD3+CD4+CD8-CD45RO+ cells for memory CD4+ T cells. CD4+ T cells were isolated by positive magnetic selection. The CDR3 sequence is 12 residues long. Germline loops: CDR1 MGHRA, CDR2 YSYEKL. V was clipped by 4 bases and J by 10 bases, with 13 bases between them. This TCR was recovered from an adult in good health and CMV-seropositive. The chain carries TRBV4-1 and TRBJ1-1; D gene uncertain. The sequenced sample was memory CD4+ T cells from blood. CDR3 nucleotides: TGCGCCAGCAGCCTCCTTCCAGGAACAGCTTTCTTT. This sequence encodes CASSLLPGTAFF.